The 19 T cell receptor beta chains presented below share a single source sample, sequenced in a study of radiotherapy plus CTLA-4 blockade in lung cancer (dated by TCRdb to the late 2010s). Library creation used the immunoSEQ multiplex PCR assay. TCRdb provides this immuneACCESS table in a form limited to in-frame rearrangements. Some clones are lacking; in checked studies, under half of them reflect an unresolved V gene, and why the rest are absent is not known. This sample lists about 73,000 clones; roughly 84% were detected once. The top ten clones comprise over 35% of the sample. The sample here was peripheral blood, taken from a patient treated with radiotherapy plus ipilimumab. The origin of the receptors is a human donor with non-small cell lung cancer that progressed on radiotherapy plus ipilimumab.

The genes are TRBV7-3 and TRBJ1-1; tentatively, D is TRBD1 (6 bases). From germline, CDR1 is SGHTA and CDR2 FQGTGA. The CDR3 spans 16 residues. Trimming shortened V by 5 bases and J by 1 base, and 17 bases separated the two germline ends. The CDR3 DNA follows: TGTGCCAGCAGCCAGACAAGTGGGACAAAGAACACTGAAGCTTTCTTT. It encodes CASSQTSGTKNTEAFF. The entire variable domain, with the rest obtained from reference TRBV7-3 and TRBJ1-1, is as follows: GAGVSQTPSNKVTEKGKYVELRCDPISGHTALYWYRQSLGQGPEFLIYFQGTGAADDSGLPNDRFFAVRPEGSVSTLKIQRTERGDSAVYLCASSQTSGTKNTEAFFGQGTRLTVV.

The chain links TRBV9 to TRBJ2-3, with TRBD2 matching 10 bases. This CDR3 has 15 amino acids. Unmatched junction bases numbered 9, after V lost 4 bases and J lost 7 bases. The germline gives CDR1 SGDLS, CDR2 YYNGEE. This chain's CDR3 is CASSKREGVSNTQYF. Here the CDR3 DNA reads TGTGCCAGCAGCAAGCGGGAGGGCGTTTCAAATACGCAGTATTTT.

The genes are TRBV28 and TRBJ2-3; D may be TRBD2 (5 bases). Deletions cut 3 bases from V and 0 bases from J, with 13 bases between. There are 16 residues in the CDR3. Germline CDR1 MDHEN, CDR2 SYDVKM. CDR3 amino acids: CASSFELVQSTDTQYF. The CDR3 bases are TGTGCCAGCAGTTTTGAACTAGTCCAAAGCACAGATACGCAGTATTTT.

The rearrangement links TRBV11-2 to TRBJ2-5, with TRBD2 as a possible D gene (5 bases). Germline loops: CDR1 SGHAT, CDR2 FQNNGV. Trimming left V 3 bases short and J 9 bases short, with 11 bases between. This CDR3 region has 12 residues. The CDR3 is CASSFSEGAQYF. DNA for the CDR3: TGTGCCAGCAGCTTCAGCGAGGGAGCCCAGTACTTC.

This chain joins TRBV7-8 and TRBJ2-7; 7 bases are shared with TRBD2. Germline CDR1 reads SGHVS; CDR2 reads FQNEAQ. The V and J ends lost 1 base and 2 bases, in that order; junction bases with no gene match: 11. The CDR3 contains 17 residues. The CDR3 nucleotides are TGTGCCAGCAGCTTAGAAATTTCGACTAGCTATACCTACGAGCAGTACTTC. This translates into CASSLEISTSYTYEQYF.

This clone was detected only once. The V and J genes are TRBV28 and TRBJ2-5, with a weak D call TRBD2 (6 bases). With 6 bases removed from V and 1 base from J, the gap between germline ends came to 21 bases. Germline V gives CDR1 MDHEN, CDR2 SYDVKM. This CDR3 has 17 residues. Here the CDR3 reads CASRTPSVAAPQETQYF. Here the CDR3 DNA reads TGTGCCAGCAGGACCCCCTCGGTAGCGGCACCCCAAGAGACCCAGTACTTC.

V is TRBV2 and J is TRBJ2-1, with a tentative D call TRBD2 (5 bases). Per the germline V gene, CDR1 is SNHLY and CDR2 is FYNNEI. Deletions cut 7 bases from V and 7 bases from J, with 8 bases between. The CDR3 covers 11 residues. CDR3 in amino acids: CASMEENEQFF. The CDR3, as DNA: TGTGCCAGCATGGAGGAGAATGAGCAGTTCTTC.

The chain joins TRBV23-1 to TRBJ2-1, with 9 bases aligning to TRBD1. TRBV23-1 is annotated as an ORF whose role is uncertain. The CDR3 is 15 amino acids. Trimming cost V 5 bases and J 4 bases; bases outside gene matches: 6. The CDR3 reads CASSDRDREYNEQFF. In DNA, the CDR3 is TGCGCCAGCAGTGACCGGGACAGGGAGTACAATGAGCAGTTCTTC.

The V and J genes are TRBV5-4 and TRBJ1-4; 9 positions match TRBD1. The germline V gene encodes CDR1 SGHNT and CDR2 YYREEE (reference sequence). The trim removed 4 bases at V and 7 bases at J, leaving 5 bases unmatched. CDR3 length equals 14 residues. CDR3 protein: CASSEQGAPEKLFF. The CDR3 bases are TGTGCCAGCAGCGAACAGGGGGCGCCTGAAAAACTGTTTTTT.

The chain carries TRBV15 and TRBJ2-7; the D gene is possibly TRBD2 (5 bases). The germline V gene encodes CDR1 LNHNV and CDR2 YYDKDF (reference sequence). V was trimmed by 3 bases and J by 2 bases, leaving 11 bases between them. CDR3 size: 14 residues. The CDR3 region has the DNA TGTGCCACCAGCAGGGAAAGCGGAACCTACGAGCAGTACGTC. Its translation is CATSRESGTYEQYV.

The gene calls are TRBV2 and TRBJ1-5; unclear D gene. The germline V and J ends were trimmed by 8 bases and 11 bases, with 19 bases remaining between them. The germline V gene encodes CDR1 SNHLY and CDR2 FYNNEI. This CDR3 is 13 amino acids long. CDR3 protein: CASGGMLIDAQHF. The CDR3 DNA sequence: TGTGCCAGCGGCGGAATGCTGATTGATGCCCAGCATTTT.

The rearrangement links TRBV7-9 to TRBJ2-3; D is possibly TRBD1 (5 bases). V was clipped by 4 bases and J by 3 bases, with 14 bases between them. CDR3 length: 15 residues. In germline, CDR1 is SEHNR, CDR2 FQNEAQ (reference sequence). CDR3 nucleotide sequence: TGTGCCAGCAGCTCTAGGGGTATTGAAACAGATACGCAGTATTTT. Translated: CASSSRGIETDTQYF. The variable domain in full, with the rest retrieved from reference TRBV7-9 and TRBJ2-3, is DTGVSQNPRHKITKRGQNVTFRCDPISEHNRLYWYRQTLGQGPEFLTYFQNEAQLEKSRLLSDRFSAERPKGSFSTLEIQRTEQGDSAMYLCASSSRGIETDTQYFGPGTRLTVL.

This clone is a singleton in its sample. The chain employs TRBV12-5 and TRBJ2-7, with 16 bases aligning to TRBD2. This CDR3 is built from 21 residues. Germline V gene sequence: CDR1 LGHNT, CDR2 FRNRAP. J was trimmed by 2 bases and V by 4 bases; bases with no gene match: 17. This CDR3 reads CASGSPQGTSGRAQITYEQYF. The CDR3 bases are TGTGCTAGTGGTTCGCCCCAAGGGACTAGCGGGAGGGCGCAAATTACCTACGAGCAGTACTTC.

This clone has only a few counts. The V gene is TRBV19, the J gene TRBJ2-2, with D tentatively TRBD2 (6 bases). Germline CDR1 and CDR2: LNHDA and SQIVND (reference sequence). Trimming left V 2 bases short and J 0 bases short, with 10 bases between. The CDR3 has 16 residues. CDR3 coding DNA: TGTGCCAGTAGTATATCCCCTAGCGCGAACACCGGGGAGCTGTTTTTT. Its protein product is CASSISPSANTGELFF. The full variable domain, with the rest looked up from reference TRBV19 and TRBJ2-2, is DGGITQSPKYLFRKEGQNVTLSCEQNLNHDAMYWYRQDPGQGLRLIYYSQIVNDFQKGDIAEGYSVSREKKESFPLTVTSAQKNPTAFYLCASSISPSANTGELFFGEGSRLTVL.

The DNA for the CDR3 is TGTGCCAGCAGCATCCGGGAAAGTCCCTATGGCTACACCTTC. It yields the protein CASSIRESPYGYTF. V is TRBV5-6 and J is TRBJ1-2, with no clear D. The CDR3 covers 14 residues. Germline V CDR1 and CDR2: SGHDT, YYEEEE. Trimming took off 4 bases at V and 4 bases at J, with 14 bases between the two ends. Full variable domain (rest looked up from reference TRBV5-6 and TRBJ1-2): DAGVTQSPTHLIKTRGQQVTLRCSPKSGHDTVSWYQQALGQGPQFIFQYYEEEERQRGNFPDRFSGHQFPNYSSELNVNALLLGDSALYLCASSIRESPYGYTFGSGTRLTVV.

The chain couples TRBV19 to TRBJ2-3; 8 bases align to TRBD2. This CDR3 is built from 17 residues. In germline, CDR1 is LNHDA, CDR2 SQIVND (reference sequence). V was clipped by 4 bases and J by 5 bases; unmatched bases: 14. The CDR3 nucleotides read TGTGCCAGTAGTACCCAAACTAGCGGCCCCGGGGGAGATACGCAGTATTTT. Its protein is CASSTQTSGPGGDTQYF.

The chain employs TRBV30 and TRBJ2-1; TRBD1 is a possible D gene (6 bases). The germline V and J ends were trimmed by 5 bases and 4 bases, with 9 bases remaining between them. The CDR3 consists of 12 residues. CDR1 is GTSNPN and CDR2 is SVGIG in the germline V gene (reference sequence). The DNA for the CDR3 is TGTGCCTGGGGGGGCCAATACAATGAGCAGTTCTTC. As protein: CAWGGQYNEQFF.

The chain is built from TRBV5-4 and TRBJ2-3; 7 positions match TRBD1. The CDR3 covers 14 residues. Germline V gives CDR1 SGHNT, CDR2 YYREEE (reference sequence). Trimming at V came to 4 bases and at J to 5 bases, leaving 7 bases not matched to a gene. The CDR3 here is CASSEGTALDTQYF. DNA for the CDR3: TGTGCCAGCAGCGAGGGGACAGCCTTAGATACGCAGTATTTT.

This clone was seen a single time. The V and J genes are TRBV29-1 and TRBJ2-5; D assignment may be TRBD1 or TRBD2 (5 bases each). The CDR3 runs 12 residues. Trimming took 7 bases from V and 4 from J, leaving 13 bases between them. The germline V gene encodes CDR1 SQVTM and CDR2 ANQGSEA. CDR3 nucleotide sequence: TGCAGCGCCCACCGGGGCATAGAGACCCAGTACTTC. It specifies CSAHRGIETQYF.